A single T cell receptor (beta chain) is shown here with its context. This specimen comes from a study of technical replicates of blood from four donors. The CDR3 is 16 amino acids. Germline CDR1 and CDR2: MNHEY and SVGAGI. J lost 0 bases, V lost 2 bases, and 6 bases had no gene match. Sequencing used immunoSEQ multiplex PCR; TCRdb keeps in-frame clones, though not all of them. The sample contains 75,000 to 95,000 clones, around 90% of which appear only once. The TCR comes from a human donor in good health. The chain is built from TRBV6-5 and TRBJ2-7; TRBD2 aligns across 8 bases. Sequenced input: T cells isolated from PBMCs. The DNA for the CDR3 is TGTGCCAGCAGTTACGGGCTAGCGGGCCTCTCCTACGAGCAGTACTTC. Translation gives CASSYGLAGLSYEQYF.